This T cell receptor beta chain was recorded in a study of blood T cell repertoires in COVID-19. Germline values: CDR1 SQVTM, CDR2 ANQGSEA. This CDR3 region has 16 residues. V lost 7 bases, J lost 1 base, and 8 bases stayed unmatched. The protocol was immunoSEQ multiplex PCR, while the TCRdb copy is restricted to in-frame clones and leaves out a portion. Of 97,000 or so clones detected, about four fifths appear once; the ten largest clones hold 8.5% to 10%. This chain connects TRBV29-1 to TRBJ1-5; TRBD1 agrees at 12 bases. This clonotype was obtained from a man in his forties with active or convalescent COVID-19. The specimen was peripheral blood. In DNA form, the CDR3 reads TGCAGCGAACCGGGACAGGGGGCTTGGAGCAATCAGCCCCAGCATTTT. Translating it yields CSEPGQGAWSNQPQHF.